This T cell receptor (beta chain) was sequenced for a study of identical twins. TCRdb itself ran the 5' RACE reads through MiXCR, one entry per CDR3 protein. The table lists 1.5 million to 2 million distinct CDR3 sequences, under 35% of them singletons, with 0.25% to 0.3% in the top ten. Per germline, CDR1 KGHDR and CDR2 SFDVKD. This CDR3 spans 15 amino acids. Concerning this clonotype: Given a much more abundant clone one base away, this may be a read error.

This rearrangement joins TRBV24-1 to TRBJ2-1; the match to TRBD1 covers 12 bases. Sequenced input: cord blood. The clonotype was recovered from a newborn girl in good health. The CDR3 spells CATSDLGTGGNERFF. CDR3 in DNA: TGTGCCACCAGTGATTTGGGGACAGGGGGCAATGAGCGGTTCTTC.